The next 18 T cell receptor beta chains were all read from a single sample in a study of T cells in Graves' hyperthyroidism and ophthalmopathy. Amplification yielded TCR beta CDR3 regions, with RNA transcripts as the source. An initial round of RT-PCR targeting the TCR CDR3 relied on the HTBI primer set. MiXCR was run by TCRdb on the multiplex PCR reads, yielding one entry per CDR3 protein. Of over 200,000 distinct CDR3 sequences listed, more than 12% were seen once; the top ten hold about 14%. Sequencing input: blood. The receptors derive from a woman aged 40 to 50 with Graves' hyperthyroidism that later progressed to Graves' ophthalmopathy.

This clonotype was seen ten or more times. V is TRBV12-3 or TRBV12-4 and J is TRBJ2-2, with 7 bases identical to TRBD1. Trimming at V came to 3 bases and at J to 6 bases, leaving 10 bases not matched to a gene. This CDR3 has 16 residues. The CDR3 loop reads CASSLRDSPFSGELFF. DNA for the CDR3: TGTGCCAGCAGTTTGAGGGACAGCCCGTTTTCCGGGGAGCTGTTTTTT.

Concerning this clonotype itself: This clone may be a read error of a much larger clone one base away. The CDR3 coding sequence is TGTGCCACCAGCAGAGGACAGGGGGTCACTGAAGCTTTCTTT. Amino acid sequence: CATSRGQGVTEAFF. The genes are TRBV15 and TRBJ1-1; TRBD1 matches 9 bases. V was clipped by 1 base and J by 4 bases; unmatched bases: 1. The CDR3 is made up of 14 amino acids. Germline-derived CDR1 and CDR2 are LNHNV and YYDKDF (reference sequence).

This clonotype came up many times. CDR3 sequence: CASSALTSGPTYEQYF. Here the CDR3 DNA reads TGTGCCAGCAGCGCGCTAACTAGCGGACCCACCTACGAGCAGTACTTC. V usage is TRBV7-9 and J usage is TRBJ2-7; TRBD2 aligns across 8 bases. This CDR3 contains 16 residues. Looked up from germline, CDR1 is SEHNR and CDR2 is FQNEAQ (reference sequence). V trimming: 5 bases; J trimming: 2 bases; junction bases outside the gene matches: 11.

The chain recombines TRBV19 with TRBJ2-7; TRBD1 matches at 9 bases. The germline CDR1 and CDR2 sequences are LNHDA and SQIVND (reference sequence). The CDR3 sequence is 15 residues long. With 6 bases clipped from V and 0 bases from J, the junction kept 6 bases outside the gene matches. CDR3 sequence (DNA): TGTGCCAGTAGCATCGGGACAGGGTACTCCTACGAGCAGTACTTC. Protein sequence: CASSIGTGYSYEQYF.

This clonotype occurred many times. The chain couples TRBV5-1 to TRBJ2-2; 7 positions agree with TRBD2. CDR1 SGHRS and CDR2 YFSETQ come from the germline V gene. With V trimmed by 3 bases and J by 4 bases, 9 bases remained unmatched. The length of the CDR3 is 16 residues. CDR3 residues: CASSSGAGDVTGELFF. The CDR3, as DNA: TGCGCCAGCAGCTCCGGTGCGGGAGACGTCACCGGGGAGCTGTTTTTT.

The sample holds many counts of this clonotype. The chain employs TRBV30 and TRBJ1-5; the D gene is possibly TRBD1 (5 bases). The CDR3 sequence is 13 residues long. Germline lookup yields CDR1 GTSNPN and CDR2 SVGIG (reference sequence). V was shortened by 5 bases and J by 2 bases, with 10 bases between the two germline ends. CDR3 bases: TGTGCCTGGCAGGGCACTGGCAATCAGCCCCAGCATTTT. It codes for CAWQGTGNQPQHF.

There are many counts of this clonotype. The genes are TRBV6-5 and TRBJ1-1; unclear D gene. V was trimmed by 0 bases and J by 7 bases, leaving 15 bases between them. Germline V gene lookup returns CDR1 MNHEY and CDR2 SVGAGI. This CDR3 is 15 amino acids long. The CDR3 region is CASSYSSRTSLEAFF. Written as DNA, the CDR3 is TGTGCCAGCAGTTACTCGTCCAGGACTTCTCTTGAAGCTTTCTTT.

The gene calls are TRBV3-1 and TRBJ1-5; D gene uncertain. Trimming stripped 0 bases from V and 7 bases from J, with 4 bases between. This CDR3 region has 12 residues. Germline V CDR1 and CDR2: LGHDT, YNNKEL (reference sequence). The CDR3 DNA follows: TGTGCCAGCAGCCAAGATTCCCAGCCCCAGCATTTT. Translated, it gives CASSQDSQPQHF.

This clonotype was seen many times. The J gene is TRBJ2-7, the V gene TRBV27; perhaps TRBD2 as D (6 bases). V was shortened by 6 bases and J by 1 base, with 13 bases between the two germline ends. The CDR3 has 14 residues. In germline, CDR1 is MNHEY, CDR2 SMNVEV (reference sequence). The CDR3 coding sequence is TGTGCCAGCAGCCGTCGTGGGGGGTCCTACGAGCAGTACTTC. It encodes CASSRRGGSYEQYF.

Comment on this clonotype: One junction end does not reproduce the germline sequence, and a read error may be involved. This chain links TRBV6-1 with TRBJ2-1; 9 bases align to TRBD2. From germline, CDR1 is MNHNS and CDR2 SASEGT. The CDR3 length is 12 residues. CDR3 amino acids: CAGSESGLARFF. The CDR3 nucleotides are TGTGCCGGCAGTGAATCGGGACTAGCCCGGTTCTTC.

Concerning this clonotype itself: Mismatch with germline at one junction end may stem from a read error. The CDR3 region has the DNA TGTGCCAGCAGTGGGGTTGGAACTAATGAAAAACTATTTTTT. It is translated as CASSGVGTNEKLFF. The genes are TRBV2 and TRBJ1-4; D is undetermined. This CDR3 comprises 14 residues. Germline loops: CDR1 SNHLY, CDR2 FYNNEI.

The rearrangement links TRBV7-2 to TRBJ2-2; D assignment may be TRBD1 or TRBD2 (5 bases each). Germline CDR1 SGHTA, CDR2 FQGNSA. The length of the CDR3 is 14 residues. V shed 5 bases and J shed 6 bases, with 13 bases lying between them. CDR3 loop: CASSRGPIAGELFF. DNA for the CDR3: TGTGCCAGCAGCCGGGGACCTATCGCCGGGGAGCTGTTTTTT. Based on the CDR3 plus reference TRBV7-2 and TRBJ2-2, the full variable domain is GAGVSQSPSNKVTEKGKDVELRCDPISGHTALYWYRQSLGQGLEFLIYFQGNSAPDKSGLPSDRFSAERTGGSVSTLTIQRTQQEDSAVYLCASSRGPIAGELFFGEGSRLTVL.

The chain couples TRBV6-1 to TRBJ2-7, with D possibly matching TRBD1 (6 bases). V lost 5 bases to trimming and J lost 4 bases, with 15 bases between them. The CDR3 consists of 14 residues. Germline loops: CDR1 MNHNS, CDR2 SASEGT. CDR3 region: CASSRTATGYEQYF. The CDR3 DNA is TGTGCCAGCAGTAGAACCGCGACAGGTTACGAGCAGTACTTC.

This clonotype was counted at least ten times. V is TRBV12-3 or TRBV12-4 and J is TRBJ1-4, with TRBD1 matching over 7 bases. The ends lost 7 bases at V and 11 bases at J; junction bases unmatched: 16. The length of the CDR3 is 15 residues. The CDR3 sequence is CASTNTGARMRKLFF. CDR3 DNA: TGTGCCAGCACTAATACAGGGGCACGAATGAGGAAACTGTTTTTT.

For the CDR3, the DNA is TGTGCCAGCAGTTACTCGGGGTCTAGCACAGATACGCAGTATTTT. It translates to CASSYSGSSTDTQYF. V gene TRBV6-2 or TRBV6-3 combines with J gene TRBJ2-3; D is ambiguous. In germline, CDR1 is MNHEY, CDR2 SVGEGT. V gave up 0 bases and J gave up 0 bases, with 7 bases separating them. The CDR3 contains 15 residues.

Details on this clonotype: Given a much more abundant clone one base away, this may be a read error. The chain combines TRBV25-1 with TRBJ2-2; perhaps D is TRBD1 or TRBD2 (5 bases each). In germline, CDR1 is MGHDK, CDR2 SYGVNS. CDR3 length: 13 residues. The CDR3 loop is CASKRGATGEPFF. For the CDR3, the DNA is TGTGCCAGCAAGCGAGGGGCCACCGGGGAGCCGTTTTTT.

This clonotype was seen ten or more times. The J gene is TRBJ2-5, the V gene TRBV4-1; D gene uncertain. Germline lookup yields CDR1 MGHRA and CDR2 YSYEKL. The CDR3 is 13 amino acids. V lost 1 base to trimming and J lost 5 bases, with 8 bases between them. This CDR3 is CASSQAPLETQYF. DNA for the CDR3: TGCGCCAGCAGCCAAGCCCCACTGGAGACCCAGTACTTC.

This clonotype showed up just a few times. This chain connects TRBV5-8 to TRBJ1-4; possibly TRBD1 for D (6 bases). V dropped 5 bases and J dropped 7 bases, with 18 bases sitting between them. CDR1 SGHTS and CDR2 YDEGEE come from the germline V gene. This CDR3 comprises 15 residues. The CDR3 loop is CASSYGGRKLEKLFF. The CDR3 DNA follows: TGTGCCAGCAGTTACGGGGGGCGTAAACTTGAAAAACTGTTTTTT.